The next 3 T cell receptor beta chains were all read from a single sample in a study of T-cell reconstitution after alpha-beta-depleted transplantation in children. Unique molecular identifiers were incorporated when the TCRbeta library was constructed. TCRdb fed the PCR reads into MiXCR, producing one record per CDR3 protein. Of about 640,000 distinct CDR3 sequences listed, approximately 16% are singletons. Sequenced here: PBMCs from the stem cell graft donor, sampled from the stem cell graft. The receptors derive from a human donor who donated a stem cell graft to a child with acute myeloid leukemia.

Ten or more counts support this clonotype. The chain has TRBV30 and TRBJ1-2; D might be TRBD1 (6 bases). CDR1 is GTSNPN and CDR2 is SVGIG in the germline V gene (reference sequence). V was cut by 3 bases and J by 4 bases, with 9 bases left in between. The CDR3 has 12 amino acids. This CDR3 is CAWRIQGYGYTF. The CDR3, as DNA: TGTGCCTGGAGGATACAGGGCTATGGCTACACCTTC. Based on the CDR3 plus reference TRBV30 and TRBJ1-2, the full variable domain is SQTIHQWPATLVQPVGSPLSLECTVEGTSNPNLYWYRQAAGRGLQLLFYSVGIGQISSEVPQNLSASRPQDRQFILSSKKLLLSDSGFYLCAWRIQGYGYTFGSGTRLTVV.

The sample holds a few counts of this clonotype. V and J are TRBV12-3 or TRBV12-4 and TRBJ2-2, with 7 bases matching TRBD1. The CDR3 is 16 residues long. Trimming cost V 6 bases and J 0 bases; bases outside gene matches: 7. The CDR3 loop reads CASSWTGPTNTGELFF. Here the CDR3 DNA reads TGTGCCAGCAGCTGGACAGGCCCAACGAACACCGGGGAGCTGTTTTTT.

This clonotype turned up a few times. The chain links TRBV6-2 or TRBV6-3 to TRBJ1-1, with D possibly being TRBD1 (6 bases). The CDR3 is made up of 15 amino acids. V was cut by 5 bases and J by 6 bases, with 19 bases left in between. Germline loops: CDR1 MNHEY, CDR2 SVGEGT. The CDR3 DNA reads TGTGCCAGCAGTACGAACTTACAGGGCGGGGCTGAAGCTTTCTTT. Its protein product is CASSTNLQGGAEAFF.